This T cell receptor beta chain was captured by sequencing in a study of blood T cell repertoires in COVID-19. This CDR3 comprises 14 residues. V lost 3 bases and J lost 10; bases outside the gene matches: 6. CDR1 and CDR2 from the germline V gene are SNHLY and FYNNEI. TCRdb's copy holds only in-frame clones and misses some; the assay was immunoSEQ multiplex PCR. This table holds approximately 200,000 clones, approximately 90% found once. The chain employs TRBV2 and TRBJ1-6, with 7 bases matching TRBD1. The sequencing sample was made of peripheral blood. The receptor's source is a man between 60 and 75 years old who had recovered from COVID-19. CDR3 DNA: TGTGCCAGCAGTGAGAGACAGGGAGGCTCACCCCTCCACTTT. Protein sequence: CASSERQGGSPLHF.